This T cell receptor beta chain was sequenced during a study of blood T cell repertoires in COVID-19. Study as a whole: COVID-19 samples collected from the United States, Italy and Spain covered acute and convalescent phases. Sources were T cells, B-cell-depleted T cells, or PBMCs; the material itself was cDNA or gDNA.

Germline V CDR1 and CDR2: SGHAT, FQNNGV. CDR3 size: 15 residues. Trimming stripped 1 base from V and 4 bases from J, with 11 bases between. In the study's own analysis: Amplifying reference gene primers gave estimates of nucleated cell counts. The repertoire was sequenced with immunoSEQ multiplex PCR; TCRdb's copy has only in-frame clones and lacks some. That table gives V, J and clone size, and the DNA gave D and trimming. The sample has 100,000 or so clones, over 80% seen once. J is TRBJ2-1 and V is TRBV11-2; D ambiguous. Sequenced input: peripheral blood. This receptor was obtained from a man aged 45-60 years with active COVID-19. CDR3 sequence reads: CASSLGFGRYNEQFF. DNA of the CDR3: TGTGCCAGCAGCTTAGGGTTTGGCAGATACAATGAGCAGTTCTTC.